A single sample is the source of the 19 T cell receptor beta chains below, sequenced in a study of blood T cell repertoires in COVID-19. The repertoire was sequenced with immunoSEQ multiplex PCR; TCRdb's copy has only in-frame clones and lacks some. The sample shows roughly 150,000 clones, roughly four fifths of them seen only once. Sequenced: PBMCs or T cells enriched from blood (not recorded which). Source of these receptors: a woman between 18 and 29 years old who had been exposed to COVID-19.

This sequence joins TRBV7-2 and TRBJ2-7, with D possibly TRBD1 on 6 matching bases. CDR3 length equals 12 residues. The V end was cut by 4 bases, the J end by 7 bases, with 11 bases between. The V gene's germline CDR1 is SGHTA and CDR2 FQGNSA. The CDR3 protein is CASSWDTGEQYF. In DNA, the CDR3 is TGTGCCAGCAGCTGGGACACTGGAGAGCAGTACTTC.

This chain connects TRBV6-5 to TRBJ2-2, with TRBD2 matching over 11 bases. This CDR3 has 15 residues. Trimming cost V 8 bases and J 4 bases; bases outside gene matches: 6. Looked up from germline, CDR1 is MNHEY and CDR2 is SVGAGI. DNA for the CDR3: TGTGCCAGCGGGGCTAGCGGGAGGCCCACCGGGGAGCTGTTTTTT. Translated, it gives CASGASGRPTGELFF.

The chain has TRBV30 and TRBJ1-5, with 7 positions matching TRBD1. V gave up 4 bases and J gave up 2 bases; unmatched junction bases: 8. Germline V lookup: CDR1 GTSNPN, CDR2 SVGIG (reference sequence). The CDR3 covers 15 residues. This CDR3 reads CAWMVCQGGNQPQHF. DNA of the CDR3: TGTGCCTGGATGGTTTGCCAGGGGGGCAATCAGCCCCAGCATTTT.

The chain carries TRBV5-6 and TRBJ1-3; D is possibly TRBD1 (5 bases). The ends were cut back, 3 bases at V and 0 bases at J, with 13 bases in the middle. The CDR3 has 16 residues. Per germline, CDR1 SGHDT and CDR2 YYEEEE. The CDR3 here is CASSSIGASSGNTIYF. The DNA for the CDR3 is TGTGCCAGCAGCTCAATTGGGGCAAGCTCTGGAAACACCATATATTTT. The whole variable domain, remainder taken from reference TRBV5-6 and TRBJ1-3, is DAGVTQSPTHLIKTRGQQVTLRCSPKSGHDTVSWYQQALGQGPQFIFQYYEEEERQRGNFPDRFSGHQFPNYSSELNVNALLLGDSALYLCASSSIGASSGNTIYFGEGSWLTVV.

The chain carries TRBV5-1 and TRBJ2-5; 10 nucleotides match TRBD2. Germline V gives CDR1 SGHRS, CDR2 YFSETQ. V dropped 2 bases and J dropped 0; count of bases not matched to a gene: 1. The CDR3 spans 15 residues. In DNA, the CDR3 is TGCGCCAGCAGCTTAAGCGGGAGGGACCAAGAGACCCAGTACTTC. Translated: CASSLSGRDQETQYF.

This chain links TRBV18 with TRBJ2-3; D is unresolved. The CDR3 is made up of 14 amino acids. V gave up 6 bases and J gave up 3 bases, with 13 bases separating them. Germline assignment: CDR1 KGHSH and CDR2 LQKENI. CDR3 nucleotides: TGTGCCAGCTCCCCCTACGAAAAAACAGATACGCAGTATTTT. This codes for CASSPYEKTDTQYF.

V gene TRBV6-5 combines with J gene TRBJ2-3; 8 nucleotides align to TRBD2. The J segment lost 6 bases and the V segment lost 6 bases, leaving 11 bases of the junction unmatched. The V gene's germline CDR1 is MNHEY and CDR2 SVGAGI. The CDR3 runs to 15 residues. The CDR3: CASRRAGVAMDTQYF. CDR3 DNA sequence: TGTGCCAGCAGAAGAGCGGGAGTCGCGATGGATACGCAGTATTTT.

The chain carries TRBV7-2 and TRBJ2-4; D remains ambiguous. Germline CDR1 is SGHTA and CDR2 is FQGNSA. V shed 1 base and J shed 4 bases, with 8 bases lying between them. The CDR3 is made up of 14 amino acids. The CDR3 reads CASSLGGFKNIQYF. The DNA of the CDR3 is TGTGCCAGCAGCTTAGGAGGCTTTAAAAACATTCAGTACTTC. The whole variable domain, filled in from reference TRBV7-2 and TRBJ2-4, reads GAGVSQSPSNKVTEKGKDVELRCDPISGHTALYWYRQSLGQGLEFLIYFQGNSAPDKSGLPSDRFSAERTGGSVSTLTIQRTQQEDSAVYLCASSLGGFKNIQYFGAGTRLSVL.

The chain is built from TRBV5-5 and TRBJ2-5; TRBD2 agrees at 16 bases. Unmatched junction bases numbered 5, after V lost 3 bases and J lost 0 bases. Germline-derived CDR1 and CDR2 are SGHKS and YYEKEE (reference sequence). The length of the CDR3 is 18 residues. The CDR3 nucleotides read TGTGCCAGCAGCTCGGGACTAGCGGGAGGGCGGTACCAAGAGACCCAGTACTTC. Its translation: CASSSGLAGGRYQETQYF. Supplemented by reference TRBV5-5 and TRBJ2-5, the full variable domain reads DAGVTQSPTHLIKTRGQQVTLRCSPISGHKSVSWYQQVLGQGPQFIFQYYEKEERGRGNFPDRFSARQFPNYSSELNVNALLLGDSALYLCASSSGLAGGRYQETQYFGPGTRLLVL.

This chain joins TRBV28 and TRBJ2-1; D gene unclear. In germline, CDR1 is MDHEN, CDR2 SYDVKM. The CDR3 sequence is 14 residues long. Between the trimmed V and J ends, which lost 3 bases and 7 bases, there was a span of 13 bases. CDR3 amino acids: CASSFEPIANEQFF. The CDR3 DNA follows: TGTGCCAGCAGTTTTGAACCTATTGCAAATGAGCAGTTCTTC.

Only one count was recorded for this clone. This chain joins TRBV27 and TRBJ2-5, with D possibly being TRBD1 (5 bases). The CDR3 runs to 14 residues. Per germline, CDR1 MNHEY and CDR2 SMNVEV (reference sequence). Trimming stripped 4 bases from V and 1 base from J, with 10 bases between. The CDR3 protein is CASSSGQSQETQYF. CDR3 nucleotides: TGTGCCAGCAGTTCCGGACAAAGCCAAGAGACCCAGTACTTC.

This chain connects TRBV27 to TRBJ2-2, with a tentative D call TRBD1 (6 bases). CDR1 MNHEY and CDR2 SMNVEV come from the germline V gene (reference sequence). The CDR3 spans 17 residues. The V end lost 4 bases, the J end lost 0 bases, and 15 bases lay between the germline ends. CDR3 DNA sequence: TGTGCCAGCAGTTCGCTTTCCGGGACACCGAACACCGGGGAGCTGTTTTTT. Translating it yields CASSSLSGTPNTGELFF.

This sequence joins TRBV5-8 and TRBJ1-1; 7 bases are shared with TRBD1. Germline V gene data show CDR1 as SGHTS and CDR2 as YDEGEE. Germline trimming cut 4 bases from V and 1 base from J; bases unmatched to any gene: 1. The CDR3 runs 13 residues. The CDR3 region has the DNA TGTGCCAGCAGCCGGACAGGGAACACTGAAGCTTTCTTT. Protein product: CASSRTGNTEAFF.

This chain joins TRBV19 and TRBJ1-1; a weak D match, TRBD1 (6 bases). The germline gives CDR1 LNHDA, CDR2 SQIVND (reference sequence). The CDR3 covers 14 residues. V shed 7 bases and J shed 0 bases, with 12 bases lying between them. CDR3: CASKPGHLNTEAFF. DNA of the CDR3: TGTGCCAGTAAACCGGGACACCTGAACACTGAAGCTTTCTTT.

This chain links TRBV6-5 with TRBJ1-3; a weak D match, TRBD1 (5 bases). The V gene lost 5 bases and the J gene lost 2 bases, with 10 bases spanning the gap. Germline CDR1 MNHEY, CDR2 SVGAGI. The CDR3 totals 14 residues. The CDR3, as DNA: TGTGCCAGCAGTCGCGGCAGGGCTGGAAACACCATATATTTT. Translating it yields CASSRGRAGNTIYF.

The chain uses TRBV2 and TRBJ2-1, with D tentatively TRBD1 (5 bases). CDR3 length: 13 residues. V was cut by 11 bases and J by 2 bases, with 13 bases left in between. CDR1 SNHLY and CDR2 FYNNEI come from the germline V gene. The CDR3 DNA is TGTGCCGACAAGCAGGGTCCCTACAATGAGCAGTTCTTC. Translating gives CADKQGPYNEQFF.

CDR3 amino acids: CSVEARGQGAYEQYF. Here the CDR3 DNA reads TGCAGCGTTGAAGCTCGGGGACAGGGGGCCTACGAGCAGTACTTC. J is TRBJ2-7 and V is TRBV29-1; 11 nucleotides agree with TRBD1. With 1 base clipped from V and 2 bases from J, the junction kept 4 bases outside the gene matches. Germline CDR1 reads SQVTM; CDR2 reads ANQGSEA. The CDR3 is 15 residues long.

CDR3 residues: CASSKRVVDRARETQYF. Here the CDR3 DNA reads TGTGCCAGCAGCAAACGGGTGGTGGACAGGGCTAGAGAGACCCAGTACTTC. The chain is built from TRBV21-1 and TRBJ2-5; the D segment call TRBD1 is taken from the table without a DNA check. TRBV21-1 counts as a pseudogene. The CDR3 totals 17 residues.

The CDR3 nucleotides read TGCGCCAGCAGCCGGACTAGCGGGACGGCCCAGGGCGAGCAGTACTTC. Protein product: CASSRTSGTAQGEQYF. V is TRBV4-1 and J is TRBJ2-7, with TRBD2 identical over 12 bases. The ends lost 4 bases at V and 6 bases at J; junction bases unmatched: 10. CDR1 MGHRA and CDR2 YSYEKL come from the germline V gene. CDR3 size: 16 residues.